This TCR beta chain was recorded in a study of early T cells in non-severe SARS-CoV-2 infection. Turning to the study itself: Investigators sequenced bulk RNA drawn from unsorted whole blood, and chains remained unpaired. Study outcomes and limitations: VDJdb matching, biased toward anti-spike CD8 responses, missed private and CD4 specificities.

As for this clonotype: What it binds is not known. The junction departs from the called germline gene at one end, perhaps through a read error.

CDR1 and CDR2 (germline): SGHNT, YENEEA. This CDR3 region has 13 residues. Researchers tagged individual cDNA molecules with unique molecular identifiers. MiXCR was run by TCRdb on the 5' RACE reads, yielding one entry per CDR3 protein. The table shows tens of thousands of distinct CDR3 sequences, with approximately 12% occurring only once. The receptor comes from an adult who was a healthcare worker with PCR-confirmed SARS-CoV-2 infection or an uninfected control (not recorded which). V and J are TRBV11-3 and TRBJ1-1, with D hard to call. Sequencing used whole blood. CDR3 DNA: TGTGTCAGCAGCTCCTACGAGTCGGCTGAAGCTTTCTTT. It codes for CVSSSYESAEAFF.